The clone carrying this T cell receptor (beta chain) has ten or more counts. Its antigen is unknown. This CDR3 contains 13 residues. Germline CDR1 reads MNHEY; CDR2 reads SVGEGT. The V and J ends lost 6 bases and 6 bases respectively, with 12 bases between them. This specimen comes from a study of human T cells and chemical hapten exposure. In the study overall: The variation in per-sample TCR yields arose mainly from small differences in pooled library volumes.

TCRdb redid the calling of the RACE reads with MiXCR, one entry per CDR3 protein. The sample contains some 330,000 distinct CDR3 sequences, 5.5% of which appear only once. Time point meaning: pre-sensitization, week 0. The treatment denotes: therapeutic diphenylcyclopropenone sensitization with weekly scalp DPC. General observations from the study: Healthy individuals' immune responses may differ from those of donors, who had alopecia.

The V gene is TRBV6-2 or TRBV6-3, the J gene TRBJ1-5; D uncertain. This TCR derives from a young woman with alopecia areata. Some clones in this sample may be carry-over from other donors' samples. Sequenced here: whole blood, sampled in connection with sensitization to the hapten diphenylcyclopropenone (DPC). CDR3 sequence: CASSRVSGQPQHF. The CDR3 bases are TGTGCCAGCAGCCGAGTTAGCGGTCAGCCCCAGCATTTT.